The clone carrying this T cell receptor (beta chain) was observed at least ten times. Its specificity is not known. TCRdb re-called the reads through MiXCR, storing one row per CDR3 protein. The sample has about 900,000 distinct CDR3 sequences, around 32% seen once. The sample belongs to a study of T cell repertoires in cytomegalovirus infection. CDR1 SGHAT and CDR2 FQNNGV come from the germline V gene. The CDR3 length is 16 residues. After removal of 0 bases from V and 6 bases from J, the junction contained 6 bases not matched to a gene. This rearrangement joins TRBV11-2 to TRBJ2-3; 10 nucleotides match TRBD2. The source of this sequence is a human donor in good health (CMV status not recorded). Some clones in this sample may be carry-over from other donors' samples. This material consisted of cultured CD8+ T cells from PBMCs, taken from culture after CMV antigen stimulation. The CDR3: CASSLELAGMSDTQYF. The CDR3 DNA reads as TGTGCCAGCAGCTTAGAACTAGCGGGGATGTCTGATACGCAGTATTTT.